This TCR beta chain was identified during a study of blood T cell repertoires in COVID-19. Study information: Collection of acute and convalescent COVID-19 samples took place in the United States, Italy and Spain. PBMCs, B-cell-depleted T cells, or T cells provided the cDNA or gDNA that made up the material.

Source study methods: Reference gene primer amplification gave estimated nucleated cell counts. Here immunoSEQ multiplex PCR was the method, and the copy in TCRdb shows in-frame clones only, minus some. V, J and clone size are those of that table, while D and trimming were read from the DNA. The table has 250,000 to 350,000 clones, about four fifths seen once. CDR1 LNHDA and CDR2 SQIVND come from the germline V gene (reference sequence). V shed 6 bases and J 5 bases; nucleotides not matched to a gene: 15. The CDR3 has 16 amino acids. The source material was peripheral blood. The TCR was taken from a human donor with COVID-19, enrolled during active disease. The donor label of this sample is uncertain. The V and J genes are TRBV19 and TRBJ1-2, with 7 bases aligning to TRBD1. CDR3 loop: CASSPRTGRNQYGYTF. The CDR3, as DNA: TGTGCCAGTAGCCCCCGGACAGGACGAAATCAGTATGGCTACACCTTC.